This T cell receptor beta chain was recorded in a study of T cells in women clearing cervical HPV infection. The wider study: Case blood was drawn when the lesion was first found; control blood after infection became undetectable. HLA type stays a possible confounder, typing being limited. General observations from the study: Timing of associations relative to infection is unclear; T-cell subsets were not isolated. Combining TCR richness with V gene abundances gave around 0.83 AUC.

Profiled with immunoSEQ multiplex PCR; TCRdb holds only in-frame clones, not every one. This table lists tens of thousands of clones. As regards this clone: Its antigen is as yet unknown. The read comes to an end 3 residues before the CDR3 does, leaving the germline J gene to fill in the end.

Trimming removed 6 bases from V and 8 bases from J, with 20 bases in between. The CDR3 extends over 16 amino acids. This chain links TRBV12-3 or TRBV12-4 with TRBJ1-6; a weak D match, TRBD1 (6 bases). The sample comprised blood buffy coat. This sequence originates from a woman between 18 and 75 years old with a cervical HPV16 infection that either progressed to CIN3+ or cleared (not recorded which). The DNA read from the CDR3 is TGTGCCAGCAGCCTGTCCGGGACATACTACCATTCACCC. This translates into CASSLSGTYYHSP. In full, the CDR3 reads CASSLSGTYYHSPLHF.